The present T cell receptor beta chain was sequenced within a study of shared clonotypes between healthy human individuals. The CDR3 has 16 amino acids. The ends were cut back, 7 bases at V and 6 bases at J, with 21 bases in the middle. Germline CDR1 is MNHEY and CDR2 is SMNVEV (reference sequence). Assay used: immunoSEQ multiplex PCR; TCRdb lists only in-frame clones, some missing. Here the sample spans about 560,000 clones, about 80% being singletons. Material: PBMCs. The origin of this receptor is a woman between 40 and 55 years old in good health. Some clones in this sample may be carry-over from other donors' samples. V and J are TRBV27 and TRBJ2-2; D might be TRBD1 or TRBD2, each matching 7 bases. The chain's CDR3 is CASTTGAPSGAGELFF. The CDR3 DNA reads TGTGCCAGCACAACAGGGGCCCCCAGCGGGGCCGGGGAGCTGTTTTTT.